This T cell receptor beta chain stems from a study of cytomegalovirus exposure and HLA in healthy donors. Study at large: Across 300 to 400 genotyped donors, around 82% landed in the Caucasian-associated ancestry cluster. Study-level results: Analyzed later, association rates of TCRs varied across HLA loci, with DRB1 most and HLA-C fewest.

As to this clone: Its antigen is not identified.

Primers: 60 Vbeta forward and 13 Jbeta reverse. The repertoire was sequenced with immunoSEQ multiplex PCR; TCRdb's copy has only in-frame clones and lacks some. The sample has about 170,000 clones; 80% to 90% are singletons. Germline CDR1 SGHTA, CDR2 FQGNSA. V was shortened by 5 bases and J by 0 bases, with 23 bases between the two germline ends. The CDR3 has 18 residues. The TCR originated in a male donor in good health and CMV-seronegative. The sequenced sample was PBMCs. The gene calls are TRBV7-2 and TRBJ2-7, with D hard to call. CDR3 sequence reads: CASSPKASRGYISYEQYF. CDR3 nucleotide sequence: TGTGCCAGCAGCCCGAAAGCGTCGCGCGGCTACATCTCCTACGAGCAGTACTTC.